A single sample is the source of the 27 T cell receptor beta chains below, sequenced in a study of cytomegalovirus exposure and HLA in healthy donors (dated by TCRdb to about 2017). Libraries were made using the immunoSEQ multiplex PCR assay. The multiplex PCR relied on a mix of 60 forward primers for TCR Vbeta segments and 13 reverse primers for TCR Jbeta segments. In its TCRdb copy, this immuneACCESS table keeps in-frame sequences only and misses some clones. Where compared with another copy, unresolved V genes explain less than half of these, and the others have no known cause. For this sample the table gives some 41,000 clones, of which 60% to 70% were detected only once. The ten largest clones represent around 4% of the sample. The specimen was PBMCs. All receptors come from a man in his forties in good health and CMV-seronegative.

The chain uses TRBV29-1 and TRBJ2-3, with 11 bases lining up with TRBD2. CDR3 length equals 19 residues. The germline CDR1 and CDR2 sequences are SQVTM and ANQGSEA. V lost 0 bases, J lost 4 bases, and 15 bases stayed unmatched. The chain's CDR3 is CSVEDRLAGGDLKPDTQYF. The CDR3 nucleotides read TGCAGCGTTGAAGATCGGCTAGCGGGGGGTGACCTTAAGCCAGATACGCAGTATTTT.

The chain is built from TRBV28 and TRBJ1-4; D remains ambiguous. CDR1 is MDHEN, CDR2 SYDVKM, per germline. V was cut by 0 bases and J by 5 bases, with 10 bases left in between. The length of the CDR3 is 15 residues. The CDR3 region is CASSLWAAGNEKLFF. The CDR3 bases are TGTGCCAGCAGTTTATGGGCCGCGGGGAATGAAAAACTGTTTTTT.

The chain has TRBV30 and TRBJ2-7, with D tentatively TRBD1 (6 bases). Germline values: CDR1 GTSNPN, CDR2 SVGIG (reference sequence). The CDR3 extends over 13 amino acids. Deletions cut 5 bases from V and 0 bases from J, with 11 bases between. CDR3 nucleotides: TGTGCCTGGGGGGCGGACAGCTCCTACGAGCAGTACTTC. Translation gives CAWGADSSYEQYF.

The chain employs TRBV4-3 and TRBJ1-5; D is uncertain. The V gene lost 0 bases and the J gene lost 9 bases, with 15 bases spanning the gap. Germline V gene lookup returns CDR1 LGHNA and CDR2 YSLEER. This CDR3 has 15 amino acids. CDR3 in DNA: TGCGCCAGCAGCCAAGATTTTCCCCGAGGGCGGCCCCAGCATTTT. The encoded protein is CASSQDFPRGRPQHF.

CDR3 residues: CASSEGGQGLYEQYF. CDR3 DNA sequence: TGTGCCAGCAGTGAAGGGGGACAGGGTTTGTACGAGCAGTACTTC. This sequence joins TRBV6-1 and TRBJ2-7, with 9 positions matching TRBD1. Germline CDR1 and CDR2: MNHNS and SASEGT. Trimming cost V 1 base and J 4 bases; bases outside gene matches: 5. The CDR3 is made up of 15 amino acids.

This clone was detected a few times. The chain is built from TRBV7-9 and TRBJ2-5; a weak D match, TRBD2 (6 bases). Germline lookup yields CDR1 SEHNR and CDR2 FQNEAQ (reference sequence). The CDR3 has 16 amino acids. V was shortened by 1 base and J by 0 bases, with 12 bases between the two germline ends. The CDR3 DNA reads TGTGCCAGCAGCTTAGGGCTGCGGGGAGACCAAGAGACCCAGTACTTC. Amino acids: CASSLGLRGDQETQYF.

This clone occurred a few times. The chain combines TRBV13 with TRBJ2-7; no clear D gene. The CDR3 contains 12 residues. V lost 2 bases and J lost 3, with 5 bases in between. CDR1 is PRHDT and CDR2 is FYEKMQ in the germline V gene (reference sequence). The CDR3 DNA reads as TGTGCCAGCAGCTTAAGAGGCTACGAGCAGTACTTC. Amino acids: CASSLRGYEQYF.

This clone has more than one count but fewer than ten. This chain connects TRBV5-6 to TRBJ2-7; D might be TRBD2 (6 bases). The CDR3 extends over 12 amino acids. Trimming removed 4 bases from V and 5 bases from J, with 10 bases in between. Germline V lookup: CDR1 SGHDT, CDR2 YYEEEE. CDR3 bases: TGTGCCAGCAGCCTCGGGAGTAACGAGCAGTACTTC. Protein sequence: CASSLGSNEQYF. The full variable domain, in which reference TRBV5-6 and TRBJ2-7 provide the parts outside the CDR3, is DAGVTQSPTHLIKTRGQQVTLRCSPKSGHDTVSWYQQALGQGPQFIFQYYEEEERQRGNFPDRFSGHQFPNYSSELNVNALLLGDSALYLCASSLGSNEQYFGPGTRLTVT.

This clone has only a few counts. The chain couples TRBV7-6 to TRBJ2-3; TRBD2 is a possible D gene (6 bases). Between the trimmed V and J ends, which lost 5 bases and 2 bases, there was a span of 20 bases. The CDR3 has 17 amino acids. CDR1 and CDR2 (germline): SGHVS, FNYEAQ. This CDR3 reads CASSRRVPGLTTDTQYF. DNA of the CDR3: TGTGCCAGCAGCCGGAGAGTACCGGGACTTACCACAGATACGCAGTATTTT.

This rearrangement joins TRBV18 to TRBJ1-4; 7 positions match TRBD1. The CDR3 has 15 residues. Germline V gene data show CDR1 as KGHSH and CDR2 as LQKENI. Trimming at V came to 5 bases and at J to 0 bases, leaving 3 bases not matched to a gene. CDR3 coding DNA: TGTGCCAGCTCATCCCAGGGGGCAACTAATGAAAAACTGTTTTTT. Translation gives CASSSQGATNEKLFF.

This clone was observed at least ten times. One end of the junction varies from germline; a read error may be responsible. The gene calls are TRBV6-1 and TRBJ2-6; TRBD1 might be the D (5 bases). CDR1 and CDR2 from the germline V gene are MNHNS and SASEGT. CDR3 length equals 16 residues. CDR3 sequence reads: CASSEAPGFGANVLTF. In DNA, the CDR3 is TGTGCCAGCAGCGAAGCCCCAGGGTTTGGGGCCAACGTCCTGACTTTC.

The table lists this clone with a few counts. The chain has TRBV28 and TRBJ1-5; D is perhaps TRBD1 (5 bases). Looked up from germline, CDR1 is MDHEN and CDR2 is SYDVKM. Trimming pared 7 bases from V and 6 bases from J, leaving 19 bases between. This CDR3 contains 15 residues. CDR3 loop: CASNPGPGESQPQHF. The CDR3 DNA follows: TGTGCCAGCAACCCAGGTCCGGGGGAGAGTCAGCCCCAGCATTTT.

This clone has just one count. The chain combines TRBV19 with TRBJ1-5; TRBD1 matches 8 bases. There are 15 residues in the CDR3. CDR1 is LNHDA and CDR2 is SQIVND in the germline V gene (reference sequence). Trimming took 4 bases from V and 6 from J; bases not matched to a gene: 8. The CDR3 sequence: CASSTTTGGIQPQHF. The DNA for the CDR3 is TGTGCCAGTAGTACCACCACAGGGGGGATTCAGCCCCAGCATTTT.

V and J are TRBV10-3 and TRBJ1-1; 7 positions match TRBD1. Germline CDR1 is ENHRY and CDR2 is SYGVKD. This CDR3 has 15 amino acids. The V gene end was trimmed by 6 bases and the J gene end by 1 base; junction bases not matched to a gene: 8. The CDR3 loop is CAIRLDREENTEAFF. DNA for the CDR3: TGTGCCATCAGACTAGACAGGGAGGAGAACACTGAAGCTTTCTTT.

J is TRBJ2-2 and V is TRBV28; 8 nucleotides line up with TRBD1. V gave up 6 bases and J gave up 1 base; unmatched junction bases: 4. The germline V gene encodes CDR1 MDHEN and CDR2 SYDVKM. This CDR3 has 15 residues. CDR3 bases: TGTGCCAGCAGGCTGGACAGGGAGAACACCGGGGAGCTGTTTTTT. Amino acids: CASRLDRENTGELFF.

For the CDR3, the DNA is TGCAGCGTTGCACGGGACAGGGCTCAAGAGACCCAGTACTTC. Translating it yields CSVARDRAQETQYF. The V call is TRBV29-1, the J call TRBJ2-5; 9 nucleotides match TRBD1. Trimming removed 4 bases from V and 2 bases from J; junction bases left unmatched: 5. The CDR3 is 14 amino acids. Germline V lookup: CDR1 SQVTM, CDR2 ANQGSEA.

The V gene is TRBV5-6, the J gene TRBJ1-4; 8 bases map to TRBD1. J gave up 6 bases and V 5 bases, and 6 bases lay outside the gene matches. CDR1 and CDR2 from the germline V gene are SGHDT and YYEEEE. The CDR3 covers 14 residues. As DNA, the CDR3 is TGTGCCAGCAGAAACGGGACAGGTTATGAAAAACTGTTTTTT. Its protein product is CASRNGTGYEKLFF.

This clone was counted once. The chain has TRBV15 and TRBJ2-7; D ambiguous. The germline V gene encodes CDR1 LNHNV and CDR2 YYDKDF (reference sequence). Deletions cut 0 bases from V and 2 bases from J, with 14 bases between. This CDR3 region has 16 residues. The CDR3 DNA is TGTGCCACCAGCAGAGAGGGCCCAGCTGACACCTACGAGCAGTACTTC. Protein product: CATSREGPADTYEQYF.

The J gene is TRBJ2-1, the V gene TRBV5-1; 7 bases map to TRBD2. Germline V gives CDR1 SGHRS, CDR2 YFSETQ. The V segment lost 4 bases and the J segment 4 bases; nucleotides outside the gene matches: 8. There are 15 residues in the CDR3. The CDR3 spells CASSARAGRYNEQFF. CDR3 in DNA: TGCGCCAGCAGCGCTCGAGCGGGGCGGTACAATGAGCAGTTCTTC.

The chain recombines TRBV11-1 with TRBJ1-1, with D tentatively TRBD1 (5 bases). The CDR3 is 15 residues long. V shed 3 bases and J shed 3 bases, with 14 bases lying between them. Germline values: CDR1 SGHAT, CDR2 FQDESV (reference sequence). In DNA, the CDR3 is TGTGCCAGCAGCTTGGGGGAGGCTCTAGACACTGAAGCTTTCTTT. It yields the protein CASSLGEALDTEAFF.

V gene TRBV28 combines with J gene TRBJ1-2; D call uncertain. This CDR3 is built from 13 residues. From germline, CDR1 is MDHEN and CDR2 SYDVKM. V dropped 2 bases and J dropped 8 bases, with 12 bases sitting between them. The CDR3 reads CASSLDQPGGYTF. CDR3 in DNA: TGTGCCAGCAGTTTAGACCAACCGGGAGGCTACACCTTC.

The CDR3 DNA reads as TGTGCCAGCAGGAGAGGGGGCGGGGTGAACACTGAAGCTTTCTTT. Translated: CASRRGGGVNTEAFF. This chain connects TRBV7-9 to TRBJ1-1; 7 nucleotides agree with TRBD1. V shed 6 bases and J 0 bases; nucleotides not matched to a gene: 7. Looked up from germline, CDR1 is SEHNR and CDR2 is FQNEAQ (reference sequence). The CDR3 runs 15 residues.

CDR3 protein: CASSRDISYGYTF. The CDR3 region has the DNA TGTGCCAGCAGCCGGGACATTAGCTATGGCTACACCTTC. The V gene is TRBV6-5, the J gene TRBJ1-2, with TRBD1 as a possible D gene (6 bases). This CDR3 spans 13 amino acids. The germline CDR1 and CDR2 sequences are MNHEY and SVGAGI. V lost 6 bases to trimming and J lost 4 bases, with 12 bases between them.

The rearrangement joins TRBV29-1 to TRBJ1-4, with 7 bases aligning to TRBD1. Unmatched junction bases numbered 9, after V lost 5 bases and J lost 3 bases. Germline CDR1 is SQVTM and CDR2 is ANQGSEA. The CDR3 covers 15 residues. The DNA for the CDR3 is TGCAGCGTTAGAATTCAGGGGGAGCCTAATGAAAAACTGTTTTTT. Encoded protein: CSVRIQGEPNEKLFF.

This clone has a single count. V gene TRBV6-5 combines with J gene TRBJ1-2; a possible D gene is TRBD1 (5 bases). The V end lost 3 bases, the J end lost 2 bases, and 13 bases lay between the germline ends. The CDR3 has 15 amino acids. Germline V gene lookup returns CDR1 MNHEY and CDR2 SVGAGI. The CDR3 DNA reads TGTGCCAGCAGTTATTCTTTACAGGAGAACTATGGCTACACCTTC. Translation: CASSYSLQENYGYTF.

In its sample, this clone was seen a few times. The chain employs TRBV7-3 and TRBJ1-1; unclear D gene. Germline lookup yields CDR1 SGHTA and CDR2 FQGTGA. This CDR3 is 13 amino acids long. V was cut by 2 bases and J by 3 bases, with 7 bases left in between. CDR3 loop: CASSLLRDTEAFF. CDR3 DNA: TGTGCCAGCAGCTTACTGAGGGACACTGAAGCTTTCTTT.

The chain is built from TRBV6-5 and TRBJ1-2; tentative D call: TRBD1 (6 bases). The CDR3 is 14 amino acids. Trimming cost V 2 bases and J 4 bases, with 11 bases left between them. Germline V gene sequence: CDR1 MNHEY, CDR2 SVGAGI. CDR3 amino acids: CASSYGDTLYGYTF. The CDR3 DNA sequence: TGTGCCAGCAGTTACGGGGACACCCTCTATGGCTACACCTTC.